The 9 T cell receptor beta chains below come from one sample, sequenced in a study of tumor-infiltrating lymphocytes in primary liver carcinoma. Unsorted bulk tissue (roughly 20-34 mg) underwent RNA and DNA co-extraction. Total RNA amounting to roughly 450 ng was the source from which TCR beta cDNA was made with a constant-region primer. Each TCR beta library was derived from three nested multiplex PCR rounds that employed slightly modified ARM-PCR. The first two PCR rounds used TRBV1-TRBV30 forward primers with a C-beta reverse primer, roughly 10 cycles each. TCRdb called the multiplex PCR reads again in MiXCR, with one record for every CDR3 protein. The table lists about 190,000 distinct CDR3 sequences, around four fifths of them singletons. Sequencing used tumor tissue from primary liver carcinoma. The receptors stem from a man aged 35 to 55 with primary liver carcinoma and hepatitis B virus infection.

Regarding this clonotype: The CDR3 does not end in the conserved phenylalanine or tryptophan, so this is likely a read error. The chain combines TRBV5-4 with TRBJ2-3, with TRBD2 matching over 8 bases. CDR1 is SGHNT and CDR2 is YYREEE in the germline V gene (reference sequence). This CDR3 region has 16 residues. The trim removed 1 base at V and 2 bases at J, leaving 6 bases unmatched. The CDR3 protein is CASSLLTGGPTDTQYL. CDR3 DNA: TGTGCCAGCAGCTTGCTTACGGGAGGGCCCACAGATACGCAGTATCTT.

Remarks on this clonotype: With a much larger clone just one base away, this may be a read error. The rearrangement joins TRBV24-1 to TRBJ2-7; D remains ambiguous. This CDR3 comprises 13 residues. The germline gives CDR1 KGHDR, CDR2 SFDVKD. Trimming shortened V by 7 bases and J by 2 bases, and 11 bases separated the two germline ends. The CDR3 bases are TGTGCCACCAGCTCGGTGGCGGCCTACGAGCAGTACTTC. As protein: CATSSVAAYEQYF.

About this clonotype itself: A read error may produce the germline difference seen at one junction end. The chain recombines TRBV11-1 with TRBJ2-1; D is ambiguous. Germline loops: CDR1 SGHAT, CDR2 FQDESV (reference sequence). The CDR3 runs 13 residues. CDR3 sequence reads: CDSSVGLNNEQLF. As DNA, the CDR3 is TGTGACAGCAGTGTTGGCCTGAACAATGAGCAGTTATTC. Full variable domain (rest looked up from reference TRBV11-1 and TRBJ2-1): EAEVAQSPRYKITEKSQAVAFWCDPISGHATLYWYRQILGQGPELLVQFQDESVVDDSQLPKDRFSAERLKGVDSTLKIQPAELGDSAMYLCDSSVGLNNEQLFGPGTRLTVL.

For this clonotype: At one end the junction does not follow the germline gene, possibly because of a read error. The chain joins TRBV11-2 to TRBJ1-2; D not resolved. Germline CDR1 SGHAT, CDR2 FQNNGV. This CDR3 is built from 14 residues. CDR3 sequence reads: CASSLDRAAHGYTF. The CDR3 DNA sequence: TGTGCCAGCAGCTTAGATCGAGCAGCTCATGGTTACACCTTC.

This clonotype appeared once. One end of the junction does not line up with germline, which may come from a read error. The chain joins TRBV29-1 to TRBJ2-2; TRBD1 might be the D (7 bases). The CDR3 is 14 residues long. Germline CDR1 SQVTM, CDR2 ANQGSEA. CDR3 coding DNA: TGCAGCGTCTATGGGACAGTGGGTCGCGGGGAGCAGTCATTT. Translating gives CSVYGTVGRGEQSF.

As for this clonotype: The junction differs from germline at one of its ends, possibly a read error. This sequence joins TRBV4-1 and TRBJ2-3, with no clear D. Germline CDR1 is MGHRA and CDR2 is YSYEKL. The CDR3 has 14 amino acids. In DNA, the CDR3 is TGCGCCAGCAGCTACCCCCATATCACAGACACGCAGTATTTT. Its translation is CASSYPHITDTQYF.

This clonotype was detected ten times or more. The chain uses TRBV28 and TRBJ2-3; 10 positions match TRBD2. The V gene end was trimmed by 3 bases and the J gene end by 4 bases; junction bases not matched to a gene: 10. The CDR3 is 17 residues long. Germline V CDR1 and CDR2: MDHEN, SYDVKM. CDR3 amino acids: CASSLGPSGSVSDTQYF. CDR3 in DNA: TGTGCCAGCAGTTTGGGGCCTAGCGGGAGCGTCTCAGATACGCAGTATTTT. The full variable domain, in which reference TRBV28 and TRBJ2-3 provide the parts outside the CDR3, is DVKVTQSSRYLVKRTGEKVFLECVQDMDHENMFWYRQDPGLGLRLIYFSYDVKMKEKGDIPEGYSVSREKKERFSLILESASTNQTSMYLCASSLGPSGSVSDTQYFGPGTRLTVL.

For this clonotype: A much larger clonotype is one base distant, so this may be a read error. The V and J genes are TRBV28 and TRBJ2-6, with D possibly being TRBD1 or TRBD2 (6 bases each). The CDR3 totals 16 residues. Germline lookup yields CDR1 MDHEN and CDR2 SYDVKM. The V end lost 4 bases, the J end lost 8 bases, and 18 bases lay between the germline ends. CDR3: CASSSRELGGTNVLTF. Here the CDR3 DNA reads TGTGCCAGCAGTTCCCGAGAATTAGGGGGGACCAACGTCCTGACTTTC.

This clonotype came up once. Given the absence of the conserved phenylalanine or tryptophan at the CDR3 end, a read error is likely. Because the CDR3's place on the DNA is in doubt, the DNA is left out and the CDR3 is given as listed by TCRdb. The V and J genes are TRBV6-5 and TRBJ1-2; the table's D call of TRBD1 was not tested on the DNA. Germline-derived CDR1 and CDR2 are MNHEY and SVGAGI. Termini included, the CDR3 measures 14 amino acids. The CDR3 is CASRPGTAELGYII.